This T cell receptor (beta chain) appears in the sequencing data of a study of beta chain features in type 1 diabetes. The entirety of the isolated RNA underwent reverse transcription, so expressed TCRB transcripts were sequenced. TCRdb's copy holds only in-frame clones and misses some; the assay was immunoSEQ multiplex PCR. The sample records around 400,000 clones, more than 13% being singletons. By way of CD45RO/CCR7/CD25/CD127/CD95/CD27, the CD4+ regulatory, stem cell-like memory, central memory and naive cells were sorted. The CDR3 loop spans 13 amino acids. Trimming removed 6 bases from V and 4 bases from J; junction bases left unmatched: 2. Germline V gene lookup returns CDR1 MDHEN and CDR2 SYDVKM. Broader study findings: Fewer junction insertions and more nucleotide deletions appeared in type 1 diabetes patients. TCRB CDR3 length was moderately but significantly reduced in all four CD4+ subsets of Type 1 diabetes patients.

Regarding this clone: Antigen specificity is unknown.

The rearrangement joins TRBV28 to TRBJ1-4; TRBD1 aligns across 7 bases. Material: naive CD4+ T cells from blood. This TCR derives from a woman aged 18-29 years in good health. The CDR3 coding sequence is TGTGCCAGCAGAGGGACAGTTAATGAAAAACTGTTTTTT. Protein sequence: CASRGTVNEKLFF.